This note documents a single T cell receptor beta chain sequence. TCRdb keeps only in-frame clones here, not all; method: immunoSEQ multiplex PCR. This repertoire shows 200,000 to 300,000 clones, about 85% found once; its top ten account for approximately 7.6%. These data come from a study of blood T cell repertoires in COVID-19. This CDR3 has 15 residues. Germline assignment: CDR1 SGHRS and CDR2 YFSETQ. The ends were cut back, 0 bases at V and 5 bases at J, with 11 bases in the middle. The source of this sequence is a man aged 55 to 70 who had recovered from COVID-19. The chain has TRBV5-1 and TRBJ1-4; D remains unclear. The specimen sequenced was peripheral blood. CDR3 amino acids: CASSLDEGRNEKLFF. Written as DNA, the CDR3 is TGCGCCAGCAGCTTGGATGAGGGTCGAAATGAAAAACTGTTTTTT.